The clone carrying this T cell receptor (beta chain) has a single count. As originally analysed: Reference gene primers were amplified, and this amplification served to estimate nucleated cell counts. The method was immunoSEQ multiplex PCR; TCRdb's version includes in-frame clones alone and lacks a portion of them. V and J calls and clone size are those listed in that table; D and trimming were worked out from the DNA. The sample has about 240,000 clones; about 81% are singletons. The data derive from a study of blood T cell repertoires in COVID-19. Study at large: PBMCs, B-cell-depleted T cells, or T cells provided the cDNA or gDNA that made up the material.

Trimming removed 1 base at V and 8 bases at J, with 15 bases between. The CDR3 length is 15 residues. Germline V gene sequence: CDR1 MGHRA, CDR2 YSYEKL. The sequence was collected from a woman aged 55-70 years with active or convalescent COVID-19. Sequences were obtained from peripheral blood. The chain has TRBV4-1 and TRBJ2-1; D may be TRBD2 (6 bases). This CDR3 reads CASSQGFGGWDEQFF. The CDR3 DNA is TGCGCCAGCAGCCAAGGGTTTGGGGGGTGGGATGAGCAGTTCTTC.